The 18 T cell receptor beta chains in this list originate from one sample, sequenced in a study of T cell changes during pregnancy in multiple sclerosis. Produced via immunoSEQ multiplex PCR; TCRdb's table is partial and in-frame only. The sample carries 38,000 or so clones, 90% to 95% recorded once. The material sequenced was CD8+ T cells from peripheral blood mononuclear cells, taken before pregnancy. The receptors originated from a female donor with multiple sclerosis, enrolled in a pregnancy study.

The chain is built from TRBV27 and TRBJ2-7, with 7 positions matching TRBD2. The germline gives CDR1 MNHEY, CDR2 SMNVEV (reference sequence). The CDR3 runs 15 residues. V shed 4 bases and J 0 bases; nucleotides not matched to a gene: 6. The CDR3 nucleotides are TGTGCCAGCAGTTGGTCGGGGGGAGGCTCCTACGAGCAGTACTTC. Protein sequence: CASSWSGGGSYEQYF.

This clone occurred once. The gene calls are TRBV27 and TRBJ2-7; no firm D call. The CDR3 length is 14 residues. Trimming pared 2 bases from V and 0 bases from J, leaving 8 bases between. Germline V gives CDR1 MNHEY, CDR2 SMNVEV (reference sequence). The chain's CDR3 is CASSLLLSSYEQYF. The CDR3 DNA follows: TGTGCCAGCAGTTTACTCCTTAGCTCCTACGAGCAGTACTTC.

This clone was seen a few times. V gene TRBV2 combines with J gene TRBJ1-1; TRBD1 matches at 9 bases. From germline, CDR1 is SNHLY and CDR2 FYNNEI. CDR3 length equals 13 residues. Trimming removed 5 bases from V and 6 bases from J; junction bases left unmatched: 4. The CDR3 here is CASSSDRGAEAFF. The CDR3 DNA reads TGTGCCAGCAGTTCGGACAGGGGCGCTGAAGCTTTCTTT.

The gene calls are TRBV27 and TRBJ2-7, with D perhaps matching TRBD2 (7 bases). Germline V gene sequence: CDR1 MNHEY, CDR2 SMNVEV (reference sequence). Trimming took 4 bases from V and 6 from J, leaving 10 bases between them. This CDR3 region has 12 residues. CDR3 in amino acids: CASSWGGGEQYF. The CDR3 bases are TGTGCCAGCAGTTGGGGAGGGGGCGAGCAGTACTTC.

V and J are TRBV4-1 and TRBJ1-6, with D possibly matching TRBD1 (6 bases). Germline V gives CDR1 MGHRA, CDR2 YSYEKL. V was shortened by 4 bases and J by 7 bases, with 11 bases between the two germline ends. CDR3 length equals 14 residues. The DNA for the CDR3 is TGCGCCAGCAGCCTACAGGGTTTGAATTCACCCCTCCACTTT. It yields the protein CASSLQGLNSPLHF.

V usage is TRBV4-1 and J usage is TRBJ2-7, with 9 bases aligning to TRBD1. The length of the CDR3 is 19 residues. Germline V gene lookup returns CDR1 MGHRA and CDR2 YSYEKL. Trimming cost V 0 bases and J 3 bases; bases outside gene matches: 15. The CDR3 DNA follows: TGCGCCAGCAGCCAAGAAGGATTAGTGGGACAGGGTTTGAACTACGAGCAGTACTTC. Protein sequence: CASSQEGLVGQGLNYEQYF.

The chain has TRBV15 and TRBJ2-7; D might be TRBD1 (5 bases). Germline assignment: CDR1 LNHNV and CDR2 YYDKDF (reference sequence). This CDR3 spans 14 amino acids. V gave up 1 base and J gave up 6 bases, with 13 bases separating them. The CDR3 bases are TGTGCCACCAGCAGAGGGACCTCGGACACCGAGCAGTACTTC. Residues: CATSRGTSDTEQYF. Using reference TRBV15 and TRBJ2-7 for the parts outside the CDR3, the full variable domain is DAMVIQNPRYQVTQFGKPVTLSCSQTLNHNVMYWYQQKSSQAPKLLFHYYDKDFNNEADTPDNFQSRRPNTSFCFLDIRSPGLGDTAMYLCATSRGTSDTEQYFGPGTRLTVT.

The chain is built from TRBV7-6 and TRBJ2-7; 8 nucleotides match TRBD1. The CDR3 spans 12 residues. Germline V gene lookup returns CDR1 SGHVS and CDR2 FNYEAQ. J lost 5 bases, V lost 5 bases, and 2 bases had no gene match. The CDR3 bases are TGTGCCAGCAGCCCCAGGGGGCACGAGCAGTACTTC. Its translation is CASSPRGHEQYF. Full variable domain (remainder filled in from reference TRBV7-6 and TRBJ2-7): GAGVSQSPRYKVTKRGQDVALRCDPISGHVSLYWYRQALGQGPEFLTYFNYEAQQDKSGLPNDRFSAERPEGSISTLTIQRTEQRDSAMYRCASSPRGHEQYFGPGTRLTVT.

The chain recombines TRBV6-1 with TRBJ1-2, with 7 bases aligning to TRBD1. CDR1 and CDR2 from the germline V gene are MNHNS and SASEGT. Trimming took 2 bases from V and 2 from J; bases not matched to a gene: 5. The CDR3 consists of 15 residues. The CDR3: CASSEQQGTNYGYTF. CDR3 nucleotides: TGTGCCAGCAGTGAACAACAGGGGACCAACTATGGCTACACCTTC.

CDR3 DNA sequence: TGCGCCAGCAGTCAAAACAAAACGACAGGGGGCAAGGTCAATGAGCAGTTCTTC. Its translation is CASSQNKTTGGKVNEQFF. This rearrangement joins TRBV23-1 to TRBJ2-1; 10 nucleotides match TRBD1. TRBV23-1 carries the ORF label, with uncertain function. V trimming: 2 bases; J trimming: 6 bases; junction bases outside the gene matches: 13. The length of the CDR3 is 18 residues.

V gene TRBV4-2 combines with J gene TRBJ2-1, with 7 bases that match TRBD1. The germline gives CDR1 LGHNA, CDR2 YNFKEQ. The J segment lost 7 bases and the V segment lost 4 bases, leaving 7 bases of the junction unmatched. The CDR3 length is 14 residues. The CDR3 DNA reads as TGTGCCAGCAGCCCTAGGGACAGTAAGAATGAGCAGTTCTTC. It is translated as CASSPRDSKNEQFF.

CDR3 coding DNA: TGTGCCAGTAGTATAGCGTCGGGACTCCGGGAGGGTCGCGGCTACACCTTC. As protein: CASSIASGLREGRGYTF. The chain links TRBV19 to TRBJ1-2; the D gene is possibly TRBD1 (5 bases). The germline CDR1 and CDR2 sequences are LNHDA and SQIVND (reference sequence). The length of the CDR3 is 17 residues. Between the trimmed V and J ends, which lost 1 base and 8 bases, there was a span of 23 bases.

The chain carries TRBV28 and TRBJ2-5; 7 positions match TRBD1. Germline assignment: CDR1 MDHEN and CDR2 SYDVKM. V was pared by 6 bases and J by 5 bases, with 9 bases of the junction left unmatched. This CDR3 comprises 14 residues. CDR3 loop: CASRRPQGTETQYF. The CDR3 coding sequence is TGTGCCAGCAGGCGACCACAGGGGACGGAGACCCAGTACTTC.

This rearrangement joins TRBV11-3 to TRBJ2-3; D is undetermined. The CDR3 is made up of 12 amino acids. V lost 4 bases and J 4 bases, leaving 6 bases between the germline ends. Germline CDR1 SGHNT, CDR2 YENEEA. The CDR3 DNA reads as TGTGCCAGCAGCTACGGGTCAGATACGCAGTATTTT. It specifies CASSYGSDTQYF.

The chain is built from TRBV6-4 and TRBJ2-2; weak D call: TRBD1 (6 bases). Trimming stripped 4 bases from V and 3 bases from J, with 18 bases between. The CDR3 has 17 residues. Germline-derived CDR1 and CDR2 are MRHNA and SNTAGT. CDR3 sequence (DNA): TGTGCCAGCAGTGCTGCCGAAACAGGGATGGACACCGGGGAGCTGTTTTTT. It encodes CASSAAETGMDTGELFF.

V usage is TRBV25-1 and J usage is TRBJ2-2; 9 nucleotides match TRBD2. V was pared by 2 bases and J by 4 bases, with 11 bases of the junction left unmatched. From germline, CDR1 is MGHDK and CDR2 SYGVNS. The CDR3 totals 18 residues. The CDR3 nucleotides read TGTGCCAGCAGTGAAGGCGGGAGGGGTGTTTACGGCACCGGGGAGCTGTTTTTT. Residues: CASSEGGRGVYGTGELFF.

This clone was picked up a small number of times. The chain carries TRBV14 and TRBJ1-1, with D perhaps TRBD1 (5 bases). The CDR3 has 14 residues. Deletions cut 3 bases from V and 1 base from J, with 9 bases between. Germline V CDR1 and CDR2: SGHDN, FVKESK. CDR3 in amino acids: CASSQGGTNTEAFF. The CDR3 nucleotides read TGTGCCAGCAGCCAGGGGGGGACGAACACTGAAGCTTTCTTT.

V usage is TRBV15 and J usage is TRBJ2-1, with a weak D call TRBD2 (6 bases). This CDR3 comprises 11 residues. CDR1 and CDR2 from the germline V gene are LNHNV and YYDKDF (reference sequence). The V end lost 1 base, the J end lost 14 bases, and 9 bases lay between the germline ends. The CDR3 DNA reads as TGTGCCACCAGCAGAGGGGGACTCGAGTTCTTC. Translated: CATSRGGLEFF.